This T cell receptor (beta chain) was identified in a study of beta chain features in type 1 diabetes. Study in general: No age, gender or cell yield differences were seen between patients and healthy donors.

General study points: When Type 1 diabetes patients were examined, their TCRB CDR3s proved moderately but significantly shorter in all four CD4+ subsets. VDJ junctions sequenced from type 1 diabetes patients showed fewer insertions and more deletions.

Turning to this clone: What it recognizes is unknown.

The study reverse transcribed the entire isolated RNA, so it sequenced expressed TCRB transcripts. Clones were read by immunoSEQ multiplex PCR, and TCRdb kept only the in-frame ones, dropping some. The data show hundreds of thousands of clones, more than 13% seen once. Cell sorting via CD45RO/CCR7/CD25/CD127/CD95/CD27 was performed to obtain CD4+ naive, central memory, regulatory and stem cell-like memory cells. Purities over 95% were achieved in all sorted populations. The sequence derives from a man aged 18 to 30 with type 1 diabetes. Material for sequencing was naive CD4+ T cells from blood.

CDR3 sequence (DNA): TGTGCCAGCGGTAGTCCGACGCATTCAGAGACCCAGTACTTC. The encoded protein is CASGSPTHSETQYF. This chain links TRBV7-9 with TRBJ2-5; D uncertain. The CDR3 extends over 14 amino acids. V lost 8 bases to trimming and J lost 4 bases, with 17 bases between them. CDR1 is SEHNR and CDR2 is FQNEAQ in the germline V gene (reference sequence). Drawing the rest from reference TRBV7-9 and TRBJ2-5, the complete variable domain is DTGVSQNPRHKITKRGQNVTFRCDPISEHNRLYWYRQTLGQGPEFLTYFQNEAQLEKSRLLSDRFSAERPKGSFSTLEIQRTEQGDSAMYLCASGSPTHSETQYFGPGTRLLVL.